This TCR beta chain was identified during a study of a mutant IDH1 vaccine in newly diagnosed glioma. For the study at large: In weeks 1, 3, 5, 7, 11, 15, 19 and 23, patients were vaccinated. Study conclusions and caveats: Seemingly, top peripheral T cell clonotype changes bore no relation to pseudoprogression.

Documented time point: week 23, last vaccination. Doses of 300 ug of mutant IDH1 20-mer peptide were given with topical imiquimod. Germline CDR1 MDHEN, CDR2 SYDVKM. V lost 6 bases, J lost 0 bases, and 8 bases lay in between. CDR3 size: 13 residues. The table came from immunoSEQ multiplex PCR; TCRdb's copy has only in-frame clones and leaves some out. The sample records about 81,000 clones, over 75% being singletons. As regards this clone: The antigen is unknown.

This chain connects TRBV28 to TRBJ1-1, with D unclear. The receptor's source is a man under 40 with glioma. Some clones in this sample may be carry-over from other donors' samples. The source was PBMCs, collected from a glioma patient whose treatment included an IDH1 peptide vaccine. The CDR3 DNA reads TGTGCCAGCAGCCATACAGTGAACACTGAAGCTTTCTTT. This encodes CASSHTVNTEAFF.